The rows below give T cell receptor beta chains drawn from one sample of a study of siplizumab effects on memory and regulatory T cells. Assay: immunoSEQ multiplex PCR; the TCRdb copy retains only in-frame clones and omits some. The table has tens of thousands of clones, roughly 83% seen once. Sequenced sample: memory CD4+ T cells sorted from blood. These receptors were collected from a human donor in good health. Both conserved end residues are part of each CDR3. Fields, in order: J gene, D gene, V gene, CDR3 protein. D genes are given only for firm matches.

J gene: TRBJ2-2; D gene: NA; V gene: TRBV10-3; CDR3 protein: CAINRGAANTGELFF
J gene: TRBJ1-2; D gene: TRBD1; V gene: TRBV2; CDR3 protein: CASSGQGTGYGYTF
J gene: TRBJ1-5; D gene: NA; V gene: TRBV19; CDR3 protein: CASSEQGSSNQPQHF
J gene: TRBJ1-1; D gene: NA; V gene: TRBV6-6; CDR3 protein: CASSRGTSTEAFF
J gene: TRBJ2-7; D gene: NA; V gene: TRBV7-9; CDR3 protein: CASSLGRGVIDYEQYF
J gene: TRBJ2-7; D gene: TRBD2; V gene: TRBV13; CDR3 protein: CASSSAGSSGLPYEQYF
J gene: TRBJ2-1; D gene: TRBD2; V gene: TRBV6-1; CDR3 protein: CASSGLAGPYNEQFF
J gene: TRBJ2-5; D gene: NA; V gene: TRBV6-1; CDR3 protein: CASSEVWLETQYF
J gene: TRBJ1-5; D gene: NA; V gene: TRBV18; CDR3 protein: CASSAASNQPQHF
J gene: TRBJ1-2; D gene: NA; V gene: TRBV10-3; CDR3 protein: CAISAGTNYGYTF
J gene: TRBJ2-2; D gene: NA; V gene: TRBV19; CDR3 protein: CASGLGSGVTGELFF
J gene: TRBJ2-7; D gene: NA; V gene: TRBV6-5; CDR3 protein: CASSRGRENYEQYF
J gene: TRBJ2-3; D gene: TRBD2; V gene: TRBV11-2; CDR3 protein: CASSQTSQGITQYF
J gene: TRBJ1-6; D gene: TRBD1; V gene: TRBV4-1; CDR3 protein: CASSQIGTADNSPLHF
J gene: TRBJ2-1; D gene: NA; V gene: TRBV28; CDR3 protein: CASSPPSRVDEQFF
J gene: TRBJ1-5; D gene: TRBD1; V gene: TRBV6-1; CDR3 protein: CASYGTGNNQPQHF
J gene: TRBJ2-3; D gene: NA; V gene: TRBV21-1; CDR3 protein: CASSNEDRVDGAQYF
J gene: TRBJ2-5; D gene: NA; V gene: TRBV7-2; CDR3 protein: CASSFPPGQGRETQYF
J gene: TRBJ1-1; D gene: NA; V gene: TRBV7-9; CDR3 protein: CASSLEGGRTEAFF
J gene: TRBJ2-7; D gene: NA; V gene: TRBV7-8; CDR3 protein: CASSPRRDTTYEQYF
J gene: TRBJ1-5; D gene: NA; V gene: TRBV6-5; CDR3 protein: CASSPEDRQPQHF
J gene: TRBJ1-3; D gene: NA; V gene: TRBV7-2; CDR3 protein: CASSPQGPSGNTIYF
J gene: TRBJ2-3; D gene: TRBD1; V gene: TRBV5-8; CDR3 protein: CASSLRTTGGLWGTDTQYF
J gene: TRBJ1-1; D gene: NA; V gene: TRBV18; CDR3 protein: CASSPTRPTVEAFF
J gene: TRBJ2-7; D gene: TRBD1; V gene: TRBV15; CDR3 protein: CATSRAQTGKRAPYEQYF
J gene: TRBJ1-2; D gene: NA; V gene: TRBV4-1; CDR3 protein: CASSQGYKSASYGYTF
J gene: TRBJ1-1; D gene: NA; V gene: TRBV19; CDR3 protein: CASTSQSRDWEAFF
J gene: TRBJ1-3; D gene: TRBD1; V gene: TRBV29-1; CDR3 protein: CSVEAGGAIYF